This entry lists 17 T cell receptor beta chains sequenced from one sample in a study of T cell changes during pregnancy in multiple sclerosis. Repertoires were generated with immunoSEQ multiplex PCR, while TCRdb's copy carries only in-frame clones and drops some. The sample consists of under 60,000 clones, almost 95% of them appearing once. The material sequenced was CD4+ T cells from peripheral blood mononuclear cells, taken in the third trimester of pregnancy. Source of these receptors: a female donor with multiple sclerosis, enrolled in a pregnancy study.

This clone was found a few times. V is TRBV4-1 and J is TRBJ2-3, with TRBD2 matching 11 bases. The germline gives CDR1 MGHRA, CDR2 YSYEKL. The junction had 4 bases not matched to a gene; V was cut back by 5 bases and J by 3 bases. The CDR3 extends over 15 amino acids. This CDR3 is CASSYTSGSTDTQYF. The CDR3 bases are TGCGCCAGCAGCTACACTAGCGGGAGTACAGATACGCAGTATTTT.

The V and J genes are TRBV7-9 and TRBJ1-2; 9 nucleotides agree with TRBD1. The trim removed 3 bases at V and 8 bases at J, leaving 13 bases unmatched. The CDR3 loop spans 16 amino acids. CDR1 SEHNR and CDR2 FQNEAQ come from the germline V gene (reference sequence). CDR3 amino acids: CASSLSIPQGAKGYTF. DNA of the CDR3: TGTGCCAGCAGCTTGAGTATTCCACAGGGGGCGAAGGGCTACACCTTC.

The sample holds one count of this clone. This sequence joins TRBV5-1 and TRBJ2-7; 7 positions match TRBD1. V lost 4 bases, J lost 0 bases, and 4 bases stayed unmatched. CDR1 and CDR2 (germline): SGHRS, YFSETQ. The CDR3 has 14 amino acids. The CDR3 loop is CASSRDSYSYEQYF. Written as DNA, the CDR3 is TGCGCCAGCAGCCGGGACAGTTACTCCTACGAGCAGTACTTC.

In this sample, this clone turned up a few times. The chain joins TRBV7-2 to TRBJ1-4; tentatively, D is TRBD1 (5 bases). The length of the CDR3 is 13 residues. Trimming pared 4 bases from V and 8 bases from J, leaving 11 bases between. Germline loops: CDR1 SGHTA, CDR2 FQGNSA. CDR3 nucleotide sequence: TGTGCCAGCAGCTACGGGAGGGACGAAAAACTGTTTTTT. Protein sequence: CASSYGRDEKLFF.

The CDR3 sequence is CASSLQGDGYTF. The CDR3 DNA reads as TGTGCCAGCTCACTACAGGGTGACGGCTACACCTTC. This rearrangement joins TRBV18 to TRBJ1-2, with TRBD1 as a possible D gene (6 bases). The CDR3 is 12 amino acids. Looked up from germline, CDR1 is KGHSH and CDR2 is LQKENI. Trimming removed 4 bases from V and 8 bases from J, with 11 bases in between.

J is TRBJ2-7 and V is TRBV5-4, with 9 bases that match TRBD2. CDR1 and CDR2 (germline): SGHNT, YYREEE (reference sequence). V shed 3 bases, J shed 4 bases, and the junction held 5 bases outside the gene matches. The CDR3 spans 14 residues. The CDR3, as DNA: TGTGCCAGCAGCTGGGGGGGACTAGCATACGAGCAGTACTTC. Translating gives CASSWGGLAYEQYF.

The rearrangement links TRBV6-1 to TRBJ1-3, with a possible D match to TRBD1 (5 bases). The CDR3 loop spans 14 amino acids. Between the trimmed V and J ends, which lost 5 bases and 3 bases, there was a span of 11 bases. Germline values: CDR1 MNHNS, CDR2 SASEGT. The CDR3 region is CASSPGSGGNTIYF. The CDR3 nucleotides read TGTGCCAGCAGTCCAGGGTCGGGTGGAAACACCATATATTTT.

This clone was seen once. The chain joins TRBV9 to TRBJ2-3, with 8 positions matching TRBD2. The J segment lost 4 bases and the V segment lost 0 bases, leaving 4 bases of the junction unmatched. The CDR3 spans 15 residues. CDR1 and CDR2 (germline): SGDLS, YYNGEE. DNA of the CDR3: TGTGCCAGCAGCGTAGGCGGGAGGATCCCAGATACGCAGTATTTT. Its translation is CASSVGGRIPDTQYF.

This sequence joins TRBV7-2 and TRBJ1-1, with D unresolved. V was pared by 0 bases and J by 5 bases, with 10 bases between. The CDR3 covers 14 residues. The germline CDR1 and CDR2 sequences are SGHTA and FQGNSA. CDR3 sequence (DNA): TGTGCCAGCAGCTTAGCGGTCGCTCGGACTGAAGCTTTCTTT. Translated: CASSLAVARTEAFF.

V gene TRBV5-1 combines with J gene TRBJ2-3, with TRBD2 matching 10 bases. The CDR3 length is 18 residues. V gave up 2 bases and J gave up 4 bases; unmatched junction bases: 13. Germline assignment: CDR1 SGHRS and CDR2 YFSETQ. The chain's CDR3 is CASSFTSGASSFPDTQYF. CDR3 in DNA: TGCGCCAGCAGCTTTACTAGCGGGGCGTCATCCTTTCCAGATACGCAGTATTTT.

The rearrangement uses TRBV6-1 and TRBJ1-1, with 7 nucleotides matching TRBD1. Unmatched junction bases numbered 4, after V lost 5 bases and J lost 7 bases. The CDR3 is 12 residues long. The germline V gene encodes CDR1 MNHNS and CDR2 SASEGT. CDR3 in amino acids: CASSWGTDEAFF. CDR3 sequence (DNA): TGTGCCAGCAGTTGGGGGACAGATGAAGCTTTCTTT.

The rearrangement joins TRBV2 to TRBJ1-1, with a possible D match to TRBD1 (5 bases). CDR3 size: 11 residues. Germline V gene sequence: CDR1 SNHLY, CDR2 FYNNEI. The CDR3 coding sequence is TGTGGGGGCAGCGCGAACACTGAAGCTTTCTTT. This codes for CGGSANTEAFF.

The rearrangement joins TRBV18 to TRBJ1-5, with 7 bases lining up with TRBD1. This CDR3 comprises 16 residues. Germline loops: CDR1 KGHSH, CDR2 LQKENI. The J segment lost 6 bases and the V segment lost 2 bases, leaving 10 bases of the junction unmatched. The CDR3 nucleotides read TGTGCCAGCTCACCATCGAGGGAAGGGGGCAGTCAGCCCCAGCATTTT. As protein: CASSPSREGGSQPQHF.

V usage is TRBV19 and J usage is TRBJ1-2, with 9 nucleotides matching TRBD1. CDR1 is LNHDA and CDR2 is SQIVND in the germline V gene (reference sequence). V lost 6 bases and J lost 7; bases outside the gene matches: 9. This CDR3 is 14 amino acids long. This CDR3 is CASRHTGGKRGYTF. The CDR3 DNA follows: TGTGCCAGTAGACATACAGGGGGCAAGCGTGGCTACACCTTC.

V usage is TRBV14 and J usage is TRBJ2-7, with D unclear. Germline lookup yields CDR1 SGHDN and CDR2 FVKESK. The CDR3 runs to 13 residues. V lost 0 bases and J lost 8, with 11 bases in between. The CDR3 loop is CASSQDLTSQQYF. DNA of the CDR3: TGTGCCAGCAGCCAAGATTTAACTTCCCAGCAGTACTTC.

The chain recombines TRBV5-1 with TRBJ2-2; 11 bases are a match to TRBD2. There are 15 residues in the CDR3. J gave up 5 bases and V 0 bases, and 0 bases lay outside the gene matches. The germline V gene encodes CDR1 SGHRS and CDR2 YFSETQ. The CDR3: CASSLVAGGTGELFF. CDR3 sequence (DNA): TGCGCCAGCAGCTTGGTAGCGGGAGGGACCGGGGAGCTGTTTTTT.

This chain links TRBV7-3 with TRBJ2-3; 7 nucleotides agree with TRBD2. The CDR3 extends over 20 amino acids. V lost 1 base and J lost 5; bases outside the gene matches: 21. The V gene's germline CDR1 is SGHTA and CDR2 FQGTGA. In nucleotides, the CDR3 is TGTGCCAGCAGCTTAAATCCCCTAGACAGACTAGCCCTCCGGGGAGATACGCAGTATTTT. Translated: CASSLNPLDRLALRGDTQYF.